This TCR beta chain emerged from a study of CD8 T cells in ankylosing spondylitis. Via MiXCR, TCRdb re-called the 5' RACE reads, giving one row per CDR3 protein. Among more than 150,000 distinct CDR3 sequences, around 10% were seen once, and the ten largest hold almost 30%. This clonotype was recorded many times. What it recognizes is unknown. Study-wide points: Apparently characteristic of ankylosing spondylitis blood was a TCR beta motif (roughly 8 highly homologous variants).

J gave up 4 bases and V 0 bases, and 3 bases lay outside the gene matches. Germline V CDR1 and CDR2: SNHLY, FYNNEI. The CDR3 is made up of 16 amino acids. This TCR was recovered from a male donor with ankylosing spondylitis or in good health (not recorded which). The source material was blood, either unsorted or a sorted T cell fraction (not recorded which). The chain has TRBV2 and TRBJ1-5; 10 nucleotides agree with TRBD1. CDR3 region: CASSEAGTGANQPQHF. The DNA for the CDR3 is TGTGCCAGCAGTGAAGCGGGGACAGGGGCAAATCAGCCCCAGCATTTT.